A single sample gave rise to the 11 T cell receptor beta chains below, sequenced in a study of Ad26.COV2.S vaccination and SARS-CoV-2 variants (dated by TCRdb to the early 2020s). The treatment or condition label for this specimen denotes: around 19 received Ad26.COV2.S at low or high dose, single or two shots; roughly five received placebo; per-sample allocation not given. Repertoires of vaccine and placebo recipients were sequenced from samples collected on day 63 after the first injection. Library preparation employed the immunoSEQ multiplex PCR assay. TCRdb holds this immuneACCESS table with in-frame rearrangements only. Some clones are missing; in checked studies, unresolved V genes explain under half, and the rest has no known cause. The sample contains some 300,000 clones, about 86% of them found a single time. The top ten hold 1.9% of the sample. This specimen consisted of peripheral blood, obtained in a trial of Ad26.COV2.S vaccine versus placebo. The receptors stem from a person aged 18-65 years who received the Ad26.COV2.S COVID-19 vaccine or a placebo.

J is TRBJ1-3 and V is TRBV9; D is unclear. The germline V gene encodes CDR1 SGDLS and CDR2 YYNGEE. The CDR3 length is 15 residues. Trimming pared 0 bases from V and 4 bases from J, leaving 11 bases between. Written as DNA, the CDR3 is TGTGCCAGCAGCGTAGACCCAGGAGGGGGAAACACCATATATTTT. It translates to CASSVDPGGGNTIYF.

This clone appeared a few times. This sequence joins TRBV9 and TRBJ2-7; 7 bases agree with TRBD2. There are 16 residues in the CDR3. Per germline, CDR1 SGDLS and CDR2 YYNGEE. Unmatched junction bases numbered 13, after V lost 4 bases and J lost 3 bases. CDR3 loop: CASSPSVFGEGYEQYF. The CDR3 region has the DNA TGTGCCAGCAGCCCTAGCGTTTTCGGGGAGGGCTACGAGCAGTACTTC. Based on the CDR3 plus reference TRBV9 and TRBJ2-7, the full variable domain is DSGVTQTPKHLITATGQRVTLRCSPRSGDLSVYWYQQSLDQGLQFLIQYYNGEERAKGNILERFSAQQFPDLHSELNLSSLELGDSALYFCASSPSVFGEGYEQYFGPGTRLTVT.

The sample holds one count of this clone. The DNA for the CDR3 is TGTGCCTGGACCCCCGCGACAGGTAGCACCGGGGAGCTGTTTTTT. Translated, it gives CAWTPATGSTGELFF. The chain has TRBV30 and TRBJ2-2; D perhaps matches TRBD1 (6 bases). Germline CDR1 reads GTSNPN; CDR2 reads SVGIG (reference sequence). V lost 4 bases, J lost 4 bases, and 16 bases lay in between. The CDR3 is 15 amino acids.

CDR3 coding DNA: TGTGCCAGCAGCTCTAGGGGGCCGTGGGTGAACACTGAAGCTTTCTTT. Amino acids: CASSSRGPWVNTEAFF. The J gene is TRBJ1-1, the V gene TRBV7-2; 7 bases are shared with TRBD1. CDR1 SGHTA and CDR2 FQGNSA come from the germline V gene. This CDR3 is built from 16 residues. V dropped 4 bases and J dropped 0; count of bases not matched to a gene: 8.

J is TRBJ2-2 and V is TRBV9, with D possibly called TRBD1 or TRBD2 (6 bases each). The germline V gene encodes CDR1 SGDLS and CDR2 YYNGEE. The V end lost 4 bases, the J end lost 5 bases, and 18 bases lay between the germline ends. CDR3 length equals 16 residues. Here the CDR3 reads CASSPRGRRGTGELFF. The CDR3 nucleotides read TGTGCCAGCAGCCCTCGGGGGCGCCGGGGTACCGGGGAGCTGTTTTTT.

The gene calls are TRBV6-2 or TRBV6-3 and TRBJ2-1, with D possibly TRBD2 on 6 matching bases. Trimming stripped 4 bases from V and 7 bases from J, with 14 bases between. The germline V gene encodes CDR1 MNHEY and CDR2 SVGEGT. The CDR3 runs 14 residues. CDR3 in amino acids: CASSFGSQPNEQFF. CDR3 DNA: TGTGCCAGCAGTTTCGGGAGTCAGCCGAATGAGCAGTTCTTC.

The chain recombines TRBV9 with TRBJ1-3, with 8 bases fitting TRBD1. Germline CDR1 SGDLS, CDR2 YYNGEE. The CDR3 is made up of 15 amino acids. The junction had 8 bases not matched to a gene; V was cut back by 3 bases and J by 6 bases. CDR3 sequence: CASSGRTGRENTIYF. In DNA form, the CDR3 reads TGTGCCAGCAGCGGAAGGACAGGGAGGGAAAACACCATATATTTT.

CDR3 DNA sequence: TGTGCCAGCAGCCAGCTGCATGGCTACACCTTC. Translated, it gives CASSQLHGYTF. This chain uses TRBV3-1 (or the pseudogene TRBV3-2) with TRBJ1-2; D not certain. CDR1 is LGHDT, CDR2 YNNKEL, per germline (reference sequence). CDR3 length: 11 amino acids. The V end was cut by 3 bases, the J end by 6 bases, with 5 bases between.

This clone was seen just once. The chain recombines TRBV5-1 with TRBJ2-4; D tentatively fits TRBD1 or TRBD2 (6 bases each). This CDR3 has 16 amino acids. Between the trimmed V and J ends, which lost 4 bases and 2 bases, there was a span of 16 bases. Looked up from germline, CDR1 is SGHRS and CDR2 is YFSETQ. The CDR3 region is CASSHRDGGTKNIQYF. In nucleotides, the CDR3 is TGCGCCAGCAGCCACAGGGATGGGGGGACCAAAAACATTCAGTACTTC.

The rearrangement joins TRBV7-9 to TRBJ2-3; 8 bases agree with TRBD1. The CDR3 runs to 18 residues. J lost 4 bases, V lost 3 bases, and 15 bases had no gene match. Germline CDR1 is SEHNR and CDR2 is FQNEAQ (reference sequence). CDR3 loop: CASSFPPGDRPTADTQYF. The CDR3 DNA reads as TGTGCCAGCAGCTTCCCGCCTGGGGACAGGCCCACTGCAGATACGCAGTATTTT.

The chain carries TRBV4-1 and TRBJ2-3; 14 bases line up with TRBD2. The ends lost 5 bases at V and 6 bases at J; junction bases unmatched: 7. CDR3 length: 16 residues. Germline-derived CDR1 and CDR2 are MGHRA and YSYEKL. The CDR3 region has the DNA TGCGCCAGCAGCACCGGACTAGCGGGGGGCCACGATACGCAGTATTTT. Translation gives CASSTGLAGGHDTQYF.